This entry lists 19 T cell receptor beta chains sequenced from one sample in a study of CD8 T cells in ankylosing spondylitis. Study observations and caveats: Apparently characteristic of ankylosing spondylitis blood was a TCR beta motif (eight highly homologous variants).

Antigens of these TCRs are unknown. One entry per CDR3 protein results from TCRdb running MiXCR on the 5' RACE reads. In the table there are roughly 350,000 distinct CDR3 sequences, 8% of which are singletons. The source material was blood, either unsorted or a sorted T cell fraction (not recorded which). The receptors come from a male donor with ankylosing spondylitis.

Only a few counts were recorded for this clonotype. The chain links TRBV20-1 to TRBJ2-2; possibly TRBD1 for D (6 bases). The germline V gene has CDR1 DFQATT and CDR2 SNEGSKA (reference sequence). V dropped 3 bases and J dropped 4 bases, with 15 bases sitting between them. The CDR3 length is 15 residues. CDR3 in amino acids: CSASPYRDGTGELFF. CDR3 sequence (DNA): TGCAGTGCTAGTCCTTACAGGGACGGCACCGGGGAGCTGTTTTTT.

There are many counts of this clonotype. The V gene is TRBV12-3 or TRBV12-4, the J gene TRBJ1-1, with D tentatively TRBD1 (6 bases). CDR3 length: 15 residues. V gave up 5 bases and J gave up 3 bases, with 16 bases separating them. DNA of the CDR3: TGTGCCAGCAGTCCTCTCGAAGGGGGGCACACTGAAGCTTTCTTT. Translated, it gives CASSPLEGGHTEAFF.

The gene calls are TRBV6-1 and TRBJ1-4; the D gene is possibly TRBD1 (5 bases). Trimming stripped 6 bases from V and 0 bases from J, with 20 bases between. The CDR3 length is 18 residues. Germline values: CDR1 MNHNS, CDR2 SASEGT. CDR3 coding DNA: TGTGCCAGCAGACCGGGACTCCACCTAGTCTCAACTAATGAAAAACTGTTTTTT. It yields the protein CASRPGLHLVSTNEKLFF.

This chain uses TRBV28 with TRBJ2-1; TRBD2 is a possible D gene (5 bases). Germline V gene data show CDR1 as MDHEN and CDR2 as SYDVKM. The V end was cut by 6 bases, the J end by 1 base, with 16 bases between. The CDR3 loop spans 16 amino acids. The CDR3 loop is CASRSGEGGSYNEQFF. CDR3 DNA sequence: TGTGCCAGCAGATCGGGCGAGGGTGGATCCTACAATGAGCAGTTCTTC.

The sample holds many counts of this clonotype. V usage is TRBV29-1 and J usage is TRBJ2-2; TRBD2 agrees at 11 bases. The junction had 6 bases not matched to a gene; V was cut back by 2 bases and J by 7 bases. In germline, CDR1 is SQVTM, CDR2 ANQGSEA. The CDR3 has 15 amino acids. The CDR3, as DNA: TGCAGCGTTGAAAGGGTAGCGGGAGGGATCGGGGAGCTGTTTTTT. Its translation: CSVERVAGGIGELFF.

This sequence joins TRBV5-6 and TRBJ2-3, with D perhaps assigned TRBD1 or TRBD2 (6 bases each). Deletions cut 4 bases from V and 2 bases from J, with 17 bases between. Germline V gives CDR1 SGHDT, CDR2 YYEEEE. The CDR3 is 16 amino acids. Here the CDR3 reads CASSKRLGGFTDTQYF. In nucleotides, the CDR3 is TGTGCCAGCAGCAAAAGACTAGGGGGGTTCACAGATACGCAGTATTTT.

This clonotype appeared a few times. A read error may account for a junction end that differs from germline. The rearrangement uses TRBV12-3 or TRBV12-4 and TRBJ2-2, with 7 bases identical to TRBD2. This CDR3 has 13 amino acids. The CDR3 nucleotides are TGTGCCAGCATTTTAGCGGGCACCGGGGAGCTGTTTTTT. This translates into CASILAGTGELFF.

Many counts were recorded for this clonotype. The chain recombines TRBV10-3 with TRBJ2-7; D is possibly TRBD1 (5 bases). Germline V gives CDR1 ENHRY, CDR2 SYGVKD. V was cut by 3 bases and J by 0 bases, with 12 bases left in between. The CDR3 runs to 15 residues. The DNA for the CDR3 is TGTGCCATCAGTGATCAGGGAATTACCTCCTACGAGCAGTACTTC. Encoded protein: CAISDQGITSYEQYF.

Here the CDR3 DNA reads TGTGCCAGCAGCCTGACGGACAGTCTAAATGAAAAACTGTTTTTT. This translates into CASSLTDSLNEKLFF. The chain employs TRBV7-2 and TRBJ1-4, with D perhaps matching TRBD1 (6 bases). Germline V gene sequence: CDR1 SGHTA, CDR2 FQGNSA. Between the trimmed V and J ends, which lost 5 bases and 5 bases, there was a span of 15 bases. This CDR3 has 15 residues.

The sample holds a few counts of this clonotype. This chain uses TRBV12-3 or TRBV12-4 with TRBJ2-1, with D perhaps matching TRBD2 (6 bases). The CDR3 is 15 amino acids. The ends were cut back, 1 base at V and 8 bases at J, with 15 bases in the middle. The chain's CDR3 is CASSLGEALLDEQFF. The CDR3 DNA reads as TGTGCCAGCAGTTTAGGGGAGGCCCTACTTGATGAGCAGTTCTTC.

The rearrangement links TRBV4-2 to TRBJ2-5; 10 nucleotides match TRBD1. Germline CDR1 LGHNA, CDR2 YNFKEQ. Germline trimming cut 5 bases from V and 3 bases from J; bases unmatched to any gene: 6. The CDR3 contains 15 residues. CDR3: CASSVTGTGEETQYF. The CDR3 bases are TGTGCCAGCAGCGTCACCGGGACAGGGGAAGAGACCCAGTACTTC.

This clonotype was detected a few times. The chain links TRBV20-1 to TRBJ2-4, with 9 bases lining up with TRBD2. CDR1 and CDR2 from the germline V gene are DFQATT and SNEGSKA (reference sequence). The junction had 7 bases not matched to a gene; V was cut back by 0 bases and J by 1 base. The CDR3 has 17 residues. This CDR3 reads CSARDAGGSGAKNIQYF. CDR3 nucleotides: TGCAGTGCTAGAGATGCGGGGGGGTCCGGGGCCAAAAACATTCAGTACTTC.

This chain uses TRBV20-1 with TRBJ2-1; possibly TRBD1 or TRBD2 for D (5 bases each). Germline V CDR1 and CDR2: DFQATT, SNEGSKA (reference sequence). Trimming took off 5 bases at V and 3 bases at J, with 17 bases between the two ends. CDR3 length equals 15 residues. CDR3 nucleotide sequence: TGCAGTGCTGGGGACCCCCGAGGGCTCTACAATGAGCAGTTCTTC. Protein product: CSAGDPRGLYNEQFF.

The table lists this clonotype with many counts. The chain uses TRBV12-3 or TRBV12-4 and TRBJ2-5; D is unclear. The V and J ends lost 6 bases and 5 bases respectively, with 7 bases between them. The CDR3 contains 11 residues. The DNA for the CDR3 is TGTGCCAGCAGCCCCAGTGAGACCCAGTACTTC. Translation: CASSPSETQYF.

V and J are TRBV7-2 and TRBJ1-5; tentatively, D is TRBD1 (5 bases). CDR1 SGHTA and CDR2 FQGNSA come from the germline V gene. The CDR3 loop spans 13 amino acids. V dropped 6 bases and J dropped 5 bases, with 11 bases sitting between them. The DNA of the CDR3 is TGTGCCAGCAGACTGCCAGGGCATCAGCCCCAGCATTTT. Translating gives CASRLPGHQPQHF.

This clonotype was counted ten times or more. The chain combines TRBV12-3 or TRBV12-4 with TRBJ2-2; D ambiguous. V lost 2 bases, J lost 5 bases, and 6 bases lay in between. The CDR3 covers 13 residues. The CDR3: CASSLIRTGELFF. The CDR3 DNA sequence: TGTGCCAGCAGTTTAATTAGAACCGGGGAGCTGTTTTTT.

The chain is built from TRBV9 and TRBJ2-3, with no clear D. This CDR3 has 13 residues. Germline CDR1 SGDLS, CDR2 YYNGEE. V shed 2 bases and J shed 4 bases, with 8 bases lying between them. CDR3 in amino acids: CASSVSLPDTQYF. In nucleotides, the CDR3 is TGTGCCAGCAGCGTCAGTCTTCCAGATACGCAGTATTTT.

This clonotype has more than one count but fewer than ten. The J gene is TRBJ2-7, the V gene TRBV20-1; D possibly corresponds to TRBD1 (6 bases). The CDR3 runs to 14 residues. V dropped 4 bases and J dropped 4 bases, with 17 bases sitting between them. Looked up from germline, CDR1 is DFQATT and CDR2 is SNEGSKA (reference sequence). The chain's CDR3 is CSATRTVRSYEQYF. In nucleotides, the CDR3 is TGCAGTGCTACAAGGACAGTCAGATCATACGAGCAGTACTTC.

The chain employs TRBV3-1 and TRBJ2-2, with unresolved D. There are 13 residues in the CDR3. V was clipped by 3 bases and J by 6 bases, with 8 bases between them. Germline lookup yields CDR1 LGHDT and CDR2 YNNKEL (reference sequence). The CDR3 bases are TGTGCCAGCAGCCAGTATGGCTCCGGGGAGCTGTTTTTT. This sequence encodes CASSQYGSGELFF.